This entry describes one T cell receptor (beta chain). This clonotype was detected only a few times. The antigen this receptor binds is unknown. No base quality values were provided; no much bigger clone lies one nucleotide off. The sample is drawn from a study of T-cell reconstitution after alpha-beta-depleted transplantation in children (TCRdb year 2016). Turning to the overall study: T-cell immune reconstitution after TCRalphabeta/CD19-depleted allogeneic hematopoietic cell transplantation in children was quantitatively tracked in the study by means of TCR repertoire profiling. Findings and caveats that apply to the study as a whole: Over subsequent months, a decline in hyperexpanded clone frequencies was noted, and after one year, T-cell counts and TCRbeta diversity were mostly ascribed to newly produced T cells. About two months after transplant, the apparently early recovery of alphabetaT-cell counts reportedly depended on just several hundred clones that had expanded rapidly and came from non-depleted graft cells. In some patients, the high TCRbeta diversity seen at day 60 was put down to recipient T cells and intrathymic progenitors that had survived conditioning.

This specimen's treatment or condition label, interpreted: allogeneic hematopoietic cell transplantation with graft depleted of TCRalphabeta T cells and CD19 B cells. The children who served as transplant recipients had been given grafts of TCRalphabeta/CD19-depleted allogeneic hematopoietic cells. For CDR1 and CDR2, the germline V gene (reference sequence) lists MNHEY and SMNVEV. Between the V and J ends, shortened by 4 bases and 2 bases respectively, the junction contains 9 bases. From cysteine to phenylalanine, the CDR3 is 14 amino acids long. Only the CDR3 DNA is retained, 42 bases long and in frame from the first base. The library was prepared using PCR. Reads for this sample came from an Illumina HiSeq 2500. TCR libraries were prepared with molecular barcoding, using unique molecular identifiers to normalize TCRbeta repertoire quantification. The raw public data were reprocessed by TCRdb itself: fastp quality trimming at Q25, MiXCR clonotype calling, in-frame beta chains only. Identical CDR3 protein sequences are pooled into one entry, listed with their most common genes and DNA. This sample is represented by 300,000 or so distinct CDR3 sequences; approximately 23% of them were singletons. The ten top clones hold 11% of the sample.

This sample comprised PBMCs, mostly from graft donor cells, obtained 180 days after TCRalphabeta/CD19-depleted stem cell transplant. The rearrangement joined TRBV27 to TRBJ1-3; there is no confident call for the D gene. This sequence originates from a male patient younger than 18 who had a stem cell transplant for acute lymphoblastic leukemia, so the T cells may come from the graft donor. The CDR3 protein: CASSWRVPGNTIYF. The sequenced DNA is TGTGCCAGCAGTTGGAGGGTTCCTGGAAACACCATATATTTT.